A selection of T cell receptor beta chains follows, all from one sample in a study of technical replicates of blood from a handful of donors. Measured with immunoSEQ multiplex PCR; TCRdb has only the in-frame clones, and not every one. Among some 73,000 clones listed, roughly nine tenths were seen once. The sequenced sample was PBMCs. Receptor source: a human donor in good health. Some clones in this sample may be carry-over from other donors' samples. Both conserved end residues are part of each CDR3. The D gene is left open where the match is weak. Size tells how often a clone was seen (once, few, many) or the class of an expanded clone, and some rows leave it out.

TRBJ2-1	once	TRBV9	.	TGTGCCAGCAGCGTAGCGGGGGAACCTTACAATGAGCAGTTCTTC	CASSVAGEPYNEQFF
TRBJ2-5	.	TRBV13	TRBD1	TGTGCCAGCAGCGCTCTCCGGGACAGGGGGCCCGATATTGAAGAGACCCAGTACTTC	CASSALRDRGPDIEETQYF
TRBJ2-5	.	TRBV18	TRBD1	TGTGCCAGCTCACCCGGGACAGGGGGTCGAGAGACCCAGTACTTC	CASSPGTGGRETQYF
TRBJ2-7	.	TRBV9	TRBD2	TGTGCCAGCAGCGTAGTGAGCGGGAGTCACGAGCAGTACTTC	CASSVVSGSHEQYF
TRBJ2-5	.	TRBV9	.	TGTGCCAGCAGCGATTCTCGGGAGACCCAGTACTTC	CASSDSRETQYF
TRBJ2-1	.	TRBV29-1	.	TGCAGCGCCTGGGACAATTACCAGTTCTTC	CSAWDNYQFF
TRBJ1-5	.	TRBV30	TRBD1	TGTGCCTGGACCGGACAGGGTTCGCAGCCCCAGCATTTT	CAWTGQGSQPQHF
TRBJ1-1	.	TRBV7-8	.	TGTGCCAGCAGCAACACAGGGTCACTAGCTTTCTTT	CASSNTGSLAFF
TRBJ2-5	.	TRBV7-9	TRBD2	TGTGCCAGCGCTAGCGGGGTGCTGGAGACCCAGTACTTC	CASASGVLETQYF
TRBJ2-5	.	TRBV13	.	TGTGCCAGCAGCGTACAGGGTGAGTGGCGAGAGACCCAGTACTTC	CASSVQGEWRETQYF
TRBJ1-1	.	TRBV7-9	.	TGTGCCAGCAGCTTGGGGGGTCCCACTGAAGCTTTCTTT	CASSLGGPTEAFF
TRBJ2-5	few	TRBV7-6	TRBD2	TGTGCCAGCAGCTTACGAGGGCTAGCGGCCCCTCAAGAGACCCAGTACTTC	CASSLRGLAAPQETQYF
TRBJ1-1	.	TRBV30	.	TGTGCCTGGCACCCGGACAGAATGAACACTGAAGCTTTCTTT	CAWHPDRMNTEAFF
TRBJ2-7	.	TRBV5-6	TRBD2	TGTGCCAGCAGCTTGGAGCGGGGGCGTAGCGAGCAGTACTTC	CASSLERGRSEQYF
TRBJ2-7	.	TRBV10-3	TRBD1	TGTGCCATCAGTGGGCAGGGACAGGGTTACGAGCAGTACTTC	CAISGQGQGYEQYF
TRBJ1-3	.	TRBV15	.	TGTGCCACCAGCCCCATACCAGGTCTCTCTGGAAACACCATATATTTT	CATSPIPGLSGNTIYF
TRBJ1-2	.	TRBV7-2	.	TGTGCCAGCAGCCGCAGGGGCGATACCTATGGCTACACCTTC	CASSRRGDTYGYTF
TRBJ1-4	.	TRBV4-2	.	TGTGCCAGCAGCCAAGAGTACACGGGTGAAAAACTGTTTTTT	CASSQEYTGEKLFF
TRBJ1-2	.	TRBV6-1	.	TGTGCCAGCAGTGACGGGGGAGGCTACACCTTC	CASSDGGGYTF
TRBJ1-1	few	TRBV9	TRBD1	TGTGCCAGCAGCCCCACCGGGACAGGGGACACTGAAGCTTTCTTT	CASSPTGTGDTEAFF
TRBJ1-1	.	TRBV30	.	TGTGCCTGGAGTGTACATGGGAACACTGAAGCTTTCTTT	CAWSVHGNTEAFF
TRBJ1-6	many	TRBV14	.	TGTGCCAGCAGCCAGTGGGGCTCGAGGTATTCACCCCTCCACTTT	CASSQWGSRYSPLHF
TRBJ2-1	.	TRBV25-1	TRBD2	TGTGCCAGCAGTGAATCGGGGACTATTGACCTACAGTTCTTC	CASSESGTIDLQFF
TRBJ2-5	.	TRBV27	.	TGTGCCAGCAGTTTATTTCAGGGGCTGACCCAGTACTTC	CASSLFQGLTQYF
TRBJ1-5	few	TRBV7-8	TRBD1	TGTGCCAGCAGCCTCGGGACAGAATATAGCAATCAGCCCCAGCATTTT	CASSLGTEYSNQPQHF
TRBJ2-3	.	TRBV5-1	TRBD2	TGCGCCAGCAGCGCCGGGGGGAGCGGGAGCACAGATACGCAGTATTTT	CASSAGGSGSTDTQYF
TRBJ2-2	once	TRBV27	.	TGTGCCAGCAGTTTACCGACCGGGGAGCTGTTTTTT	CASSLPTGELFF
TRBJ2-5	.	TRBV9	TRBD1	TGTGCCAGCAGCACGGGACAGGGCGAGACCCAGTACTTC	CASSTGQGETQYF
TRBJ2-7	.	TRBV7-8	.	TGTGCCAGCAGCTTAGAGGGCGGGAACGTCTACGAGCAGTACTTC	CASSLEGGNVYEQYF
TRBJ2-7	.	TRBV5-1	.	TGCGCCAGCAGTCACGACAGAGCCTACGAGCAGTACTTC	CASSHDRAYEQYF
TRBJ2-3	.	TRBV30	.	TGTGCCTGGAGTGTAAGCCGGGATACGCAGTATTTT	CAWSVSRDTQYF
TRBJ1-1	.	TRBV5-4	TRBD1	TGTGCCAGCAGCCCGACAGGGAGCAGACGCATGAACACTGAAGCTTTCTTT	CASSPTGSRRMNTEAFF
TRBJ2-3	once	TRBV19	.	TGTGCCAGTAGTATACGCCCGGGGAGGAGGGGCCCCAACACAGATACGCAGTATTTT	CASSIRPGRRGPNTDTQYF
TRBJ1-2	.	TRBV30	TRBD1	TGTGCCTGGAGGGAAGGGACAGGGGGTAACTATGGCTACACCTTC	CAWREGTGGNYGYTF
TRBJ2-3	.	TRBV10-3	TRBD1	TGTGCCATCAGTGGGGGGGACAGGGTCTCGGGGGATACGCAGTATTTT	CAISGGDRVSGDTQYF
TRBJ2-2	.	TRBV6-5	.	TGTGCCAGCCGGTCCAGGGCTGGCACCGGGGAGCTGTTTTTT	CASRSRAGTGELFF
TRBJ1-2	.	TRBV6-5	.	TGTGCCAGCAGTCGTCGCGTCAGGGGCTATGGCTACACCTTC	CASSRRVRGYGYTF
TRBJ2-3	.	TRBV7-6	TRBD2	TGTGCCAGCAGCCCAGGCTCAGCGGGAGGGGGATATACGCAGTATTTT	CASSPGSAGGGYTQYF
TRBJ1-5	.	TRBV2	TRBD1	TGTGCCAGCAGTGGGACAGGGGGCAATCAGCCCCAGCATTTT	CASSGTGGNQPQHF
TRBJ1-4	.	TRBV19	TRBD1	TGTGCCAGTACCCCCCAGACAGGGGGCCGGGGACTGTTTTTT	CASTPQTGGRGLFF
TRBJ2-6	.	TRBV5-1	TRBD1	TGCGCCAGCAGCCGAACCGGGACAGGGGCCTCTGGGGCCAACGTCCTGACTTTC	CASSRTGTGASGANVLTF
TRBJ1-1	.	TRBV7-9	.	TGTGCCAGCAGCTTACCGGGGGGCACTGAAGCTTTCTTT	CASSLPGGTEAFF
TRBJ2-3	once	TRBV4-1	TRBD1	TGCGCCAGCAGCCATCTCCCCCCGGGACAGGGCACAGATACGCAGTATTTT	CASSHLPPGQGTDTQYF
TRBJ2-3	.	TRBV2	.	TGTGCCGGATGCCGGGAGCAAGAGGATACGCAGTATTTT	CAGCREQEDTQYF
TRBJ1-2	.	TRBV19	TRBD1	TGTGCCAGTAGGAGGACAGGGGCGTATGGCTACACCTTC	CASRRTGAYGYTF